One sample yielded the 23 T cell receptor beta chains listed below, sequenced in a study of T cell clonotyping in hematopoietic cell transplantation. Time point defined: recipient sample about 28 days before transplant, after cytoreduction. TCRdb's table, derived via immunoSEQ multiplex PCR, lists solely in-frame clones and lacks some. The table lists under 30,000 clones, around 80% of them singletons. The material sequenced was peripheral blood mononuclear cells, taken before stem cell transplant. These receptors originate from a woman in her twenties or thirties with chronic myeloid leukemia. Some clones in this sample may be carry-over from other donors' samples.

This rearrangement joins TRBV7-9 to TRBJ2-1, with 8 bases lining up with TRBD1. CDR3 size: 16 residues. Germline CDR1 and CDR2: SEHNR and FQNEAQ (reference sequence). Germline trimming cut 2 bases from V and 3 bases from J; bases unmatched to any gene: 6. The CDR3 here is CASSLRQGLYYNEQFF. CDR3 DNA sequence: TGTGCCAGCAGCTTACGACAGGGGCTTTACTACAATGAGCAGTTCTTC.

This clone has only a few counts. The rearrangement uses TRBV6-5 and TRBJ1-2; 7 bases line up with TRBD1. The CDR3 totals 13 residues. The V gene's germline CDR1 is MNHEY and CDR2 SVGAGI. The trim removed 5 bases at V and 3 bases at J, leaving 3 bases unmatched. The CDR3 DNA reads as TGTGCCAGCAGTAGGACAGGACACTATGGCTACACCTTC. As protein: CASSRTGHYGYTF.

This chain links TRBV2 with TRBJ1-1; possibly TRBD1 for D (5 bases). The CDR3 runs 12 residues. The V gene lost 6 bases and the J gene lost 8 bases, with 13 bases spanning the gap. Germline V CDR1 and CDR2: SNHLY, FYNNEI. The CDR3: CASRGTGLEAFF. CDR3 bases: TGTGCCAGCAGGGGTACAGGACTCGAAGCTTTCTTT.

The chain is built from TRBV7-2 and TRBJ1-2; perhaps TRBD1 as D (6 bases). Trimming stripped 7 bases from V and 8 bases from J, with 20 bases between. The CDR3 sequence is 14 residues long. CDR1 is SGHTA and CDR2 is FQGNSA in the germline V gene. The DNA of the CDR3 is TGTGCCAGCACCCCAGAATTTGGGGGGCTCGGCTACACCTTC. Protein sequence: CASTPEFGGLGYTF.

The rearrangement links TRBV30 to TRBJ2-7; D gene uncertain. Trimming left V 3 bases short and J 4 bases short, with 10 bases between. CDR1 and CDR2 from the germline V gene are GTSNPN and SVGIG (reference sequence). This CDR3 comprises 12 residues. Here the CDR3 DNA reads TGTGCCTGGAGCGCAACGTCTTACGAGCAGTACTTC. It yields the protein CAWSATSYEQYF. Full variable domain (outside the CDR3, taken from reference TRBV30 and TRBJ2-7): SQTIHQWPATLVQPVGSPLSLECTVEGTSNPNLYWYRQAAGRGLQLLFYSVGIGQISSEVPQNLSASRPQDRQFILSSKKLLLSDSGFYLCAWSATSYEQYFGPGTRLTVT.

The rearrangement uses TRBV30 and TRBJ1-4; D is uncertain. The V end lost 0 bases, the J end lost 10 bases, and 12 bases lay between the germline ends. Germline V gives CDR1 GTSNPN, CDR2 SVGIG (reference sequence). CDR3 length equals 13 residues. CDR3 DNA sequence: TGTGCCTGGAGTGTACCTCAGGTACGAAAACTGTTTTTT. Translating it yields CAWSVPQVRKLFF.

By sample share, this clone is medium-sized. This chain joins TRBV6-6 and TRBJ2-2; no clear D gene. The CDR3 is 15 amino acids. Germline V gene sequence: CDR1 MNHNY, CDR2 SVGAGI (reference sequence). Trimming shortened V by 2 bases and J by 2 bases, and 9 bases separated the two germline ends. CDR3 amino acids: CASSYNSYNTGELFF. The CDR3 region has the DNA TGTGCCAGCAGTTACAACAGCTACAACACCGGGGAGCTGTTTTTT.

This chain connects TRBV5-1 to TRBJ2-7, with D perhaps TRBD1 or TRBD2 (5 bases each). The CDR3 runs 15 residues. From germline, CDR1 is SGHRS and CDR2 YFSETQ. V lost 0 bases, J lost 0 bases, and 10 bases lay in between. For the CDR3, the DNA is TGCGCCAGCAGCTTGGGAGGGACGGCCTCCTACGAGCAGTACTTC. As protein: CASSLGGTASYEQYF.

This clone was recorded a few times. This chain joins TRBV2 and TRBJ1-5; D unclear. The CDR3 spans 13 residues. Germline V CDR1 and CDR2: SNHLY, FYNNEI. V was cut by 4 bases and J by 3 bases, with 7 bases left in between. CDR3 sequence reads: CASSGNNNQPQHF. CDR3 bases: TGTGCCAGCAGTGGAAACAACAATCAGCCCCAGCATTTT.

This clone was counted between two and nine times. V gene TRBV18 combines with J gene TRBJ1-1; D possibly corresponds to TRBD1 (5 bases). V was pared by 0 bases and J by 5 bases, with 7 bases between. Germline loops: CDR1 KGHSH, CDR2 LQKENI. The CDR3 is made up of 13 amino acids. CDR3 in amino acids: CASSPPGGTEAFF. The CDR3 nucleotides read TGTGCCAGCTCACCACCGGGGGGAACTGAAGCTTTCTTT.

The rearrangement joins TRBV5-1 to TRBJ2-1; D perhaps matches TRBD1 (5 bases). The CDR3 sequence is 15 residues long. Germline CDR1 and CDR2: SGHRS and YFSETQ. The V gene lost 4 bases and the J gene lost 0 bases, with 11 bases spanning the gap. The CDR3 bases are TGCGCCAGCAGCGCCGACAGAAGCTCCTACAATGAGCAGTTCTTC. It is translated as CASSADRSSYNEQFF.

This clone was detected once. The chain joins TRBV19 to TRBJ2-3, with 8 bases fitting TRBD2. V lost 7 bases to trimming and J lost 1 base; unmatched junction nucleotides: 4. Germline V gene lookup returns CDR1 LNHDA and CDR2 SQIVND (reference sequence). There are 14 residues in the CDR3. The CDR3 loop is CASTQRGRTDTQYF. CDR3 coding DNA: TGTGCCAGTACTCAGCGGGGGCGCACAGATACGCAGTATTTT.

The gene calls are TRBV4-1 and TRBJ2-1; D may be TRBD1 (6 bases). The CDR3 is 16 residues long. Per the germline V gene, CDR1 is MGHRA and CDR2 is YSYEKL. V was pared by 4 bases and J by 3 bases, with 16 bases between. CDR3 in amino acids: CASSRDRRIIYNEQFF. DNA of the CDR3: TGCGCCAGCAGCCGAGACAGGCGAATCATCTACAATGAGCAGTTCTTC.

The chain couples TRBV6-5 to TRBJ1-2; D is unresolved. The CDR3 totals 10 residues. V was cut by 7 bases and J by 6 bases, with 6 bases left in between. Germline V CDR1 and CDR2: MNHEY, SVGAGI. CDR3 loop: CASTLNGYTF. CDR3 nucleotide sequence: TGTGCCAGCACCCTTAATGGCTACACCTTC.

The chain employs TRBV2 and TRBJ2-2, with TRBD1 matching over 7 bases. Germline CDR1 reads SNHLY; CDR2 reads FYNNEI. There are 15 residues in the CDR3. The ends lost 8 bases at V and 2 bases at J; junction bases unmatched: 8. CDR3 sequence reads: CASYPTGRNTGELFF. CDR3 coding DNA: TGTGCCAGCTACCCGACAGGGAGAAACACCGGGGAGCTGTTTTTT.

The chain uses TRBV7-9 and TRBJ1-2; TRBD1 matches at 11 bases. CDR1 SEHNR and CDR2 FQNEAQ come from the germline V gene (reference sequence). The junction had 8 bases not matched to a gene; V was cut back by 4 bases and J by 10 bases. This CDR3 has 14 residues. CDR3 sequence: CASSYGQGAINYTF. In DNA form, the CDR3 reads TGTGCCAGCAGCTATGGACAGGGGGCTATAAACTACACCTTC.

The rearrangement joins TRBV1 to TRBJ1-2. TRBV1 is reported as a pseudogene. This CDR3 has 14 amino acids. The CDR3, as DNA: TGCACCAGCAGCCAACCGGGACCGAACTATGGCTACACCTTC. As protein: CTSSQPGPNYGYTF.

J is TRBJ1-2 and V is TRBV6-5, with D possibly being TRBD1 (6 bases). Trimming took off 6 bases at V and 2 bases at J, with 13 bases between the two ends. Germline V gives CDR1 MNHEY, CDR2 SVGAGI. The CDR3 length is 14 residues. The CDR3 DNA is TGTGCCAGCAGCCGGGGGGGGGCAAACTATGGCTACACCTTC. It translates to CASSRGGANYGYTF.

V gene TRBV11-2 combines with J gene TRBJ1-3; weak D call: TRBD1 (6 bases). The CDR3 contains 17 residues. Germline values: CDR1 SGHAT, CDR2 FQNNGV. The ends were cut back, 4 bases at V and 2 bases at J, with 18 bases in the middle. The CDR3: CASSSTHSGTTGNTIYF. CDR3 in DNA: TGTGCCAGCAGCTCGACTCACTCCGGGACAACTGGAAACACCATATATTTT.

This clone has only one observation. CDR3 in amino acids: CASSLPENYGYTF. The CDR3 DNA reads TGTGCCAGTAGTCTGCCAGAGAACTATGGCTACACCTTC. The gene calls are TRBV19 and TRBJ1-2; D call uncertain. This CDR3 has 13 residues. Germline CDR1 reads LNHDA; CDR2 reads SQIVND (reference sequence). Trimming shortened V by 5 bases and J by 2 bases, and 9 bases separated the two germline ends.

On this clone itself: The same CDR3 is also encoded by other DNA sequences in this sample. The CDR3 spells CSARGDTEAFF. The CDR3, as DNA: TGCAGTGCTAGAGGGGACACTGAAGCTTTCTTT. The V gene is TRBV20-1, the J gene TRBJ1-1; no reliable D call. Trimming took 1 base from V and 3 from J, leaving 3 bases between them. The CDR3 spans 11 residues. CDR1 DFQATT and CDR2 SNEGSKA come from the germline V gene (reference sequence).

The chain links TRBV6-1 to TRBJ1-1; TRBD1 matches at 11 bases. The CDR3 has 15 residues. Looked up from germline, CDR1 is MNHNS and CDR2 is SASEGT. V was clipped by 6 bases and J by 4 bases; unmatched bases: 7. The CDR3 sequence: CASRPGQGGGTEAFF. The DNA for the CDR3 is TGTGCCAGCAGACCGGGACAGGGGGGGGGCACTGAAGCTTTCTTT.

The count of this clone is one. The CDR3 DNA reads TGCAGCGTTGAAGGGGGTGGAGGGCAGCCCCAGCATTTT. This encodes CSVEGGGGQPQHF. The V gene is TRBV29-1, the J gene TRBJ1-5; D uncertain. The CDR3 consists of 13 residues. The germline V gene has CDR1 SQVTM and CDR2 ANQGSEA. Trimming shortened V by 1 base and J by 7 bases, and 11 bases separated the two germline ends.